The 20 T cell receptor beta chains listed next were all sequenced from one sample in a study of blood T cell repertoires in COVID-19. Clones were read by immunoSEQ multiplex PCR, and TCRdb kept only the in-frame ones, dropping some. This sample has just over 650,000 clones; just under 90% occur once, and the top ten carry 0.2% to 0.3%. Sequenced material: peripheral blood. All receptors derive from a woman younger than 30 with acute or convalescent COVID-19.

The V gene is TRBV2, the J gene TRBJ1-1; possibly TRBD1 for D (5 bases). The CDR3 length is 15 residues. Trimming removed 6 bases at V and 2 bases at J, with 16 bases between. Germline values: CDR1 SNHLY, CDR2 FYNNEI. The CDR3 DNA is TGTGCCAGCAGCCTATCTCTTGACAGCAACACTGAAGCTTTCTTT. This gives the protein CASSLSLDSNTEAFF.

The rearrangement links TRBV7-8 to TRBJ2-7; 7 bases fit TRBD2. The trim removed 0 bases at V and 0 bases at J, leaving 2 bases unmatched. The CDR3 length is 15 residues. Germline V gives CDR1 SGHVS, CDR2 FQNEAQ. CDR3 sequence: CASSLAGGGSYEQYF. CDR3 nucleotide sequence: TGTGCCAGCAGCTTAGCCGGCGGGGGCTCCTACGAGCAGTACTTC.

The rearrangement links TRBV3-1 (or the pseudogene TRBV3-2) to TRBJ1-1, with D possibly TRBD1 on 5 matching bases. V gave up 3 bases and J gave up 7 bases, with 6 bases separating them. This CDR3 has 11 residues. Germline assignment: CDR1 LGHDT and CDR2 YNNKEL (reference sequence). The DNA of the CDR3 is TGTGCCAGCAGCCATGACAGTGAAGCTTTCTTT. Its protein is CASSHDSEAFF.

This clone occurred a few times. V is TRBV29-1 and J is TRBJ2-1; D is uncertain. Germline V gene data show CDR1 as SQVTM and CDR2 as ANQGSEA. V lost 3 bases, J lost 3 bases, and 6 bases lay in between. CDR3 size: 12 residues. The CDR3 region has the DNA TGCAGCGTTGAGGGCCGCTACAATGAGCAGTTCTTC. Its translation is CSVEGRYNEQFF.

This sequence joins TRBV19 and TRBJ1-2; the D gene is possibly TRBD1 (6 bases). The CDR3 loop spans 16 amino acids. Germline assignment: CDR1 LNHDA and CDR2 SQIVND (reference sequence). V lost 1 base to trimming and J lost 1 base, with 13 bases between them. The CDR3 is CASSIGAGARNYGYTF. In nucleotides, the CDR3 is TGTGCCAGTAGTATAGGGGCGGGGGCGCGTAACTATGGCTACACCTTC.

The V call is TRBV30, the J call TRBJ2-7; tentatively, D is TRBD2 (6 bases). CDR1 is GTSNPN, CDR2 SVGIG, per germline (reference sequence). This CDR3 comprises 13 residues. V shed 0 bases and J shed 6 bases, with 12 bases lying between them. In DNA, the CDR3 is TGTGCCTGGAGTGTAGGACTAAACAGCGAGCAGTACTTC. It codes for CAWSVGLNSEQYF.

In its sample, this clone was seen a few times. The chain employs TRBV18 and TRBJ1-5, with 7 nucleotides matching TRBD1. V lost 5 bases to trimming and J lost 5 bases; unmatched junction nucleotides: 6. Per the germline V gene, CDR1 is KGHSH and CDR2 is LQKENI. The CDR3 runs to 14 residues. Here the CDR3 DNA reads TGTGCCAGCTCAGGGACAGCCGTGGATCAGCCCCAGCATTTT. This encodes CASSGTAVDQPQHF.

The genes are TRBV25-1 and TRBJ1-3; 8 bases fit TRBD1. Germline-derived CDR1 and CDR2 are MGHDK and SYGVNS. Germline trimming cut 4 bases from V and 1 base from J; bases unmatched to any gene: 12. The length of the CDR3 is 18 residues. In nucleotides, the CDR3 is TGTGCCAGCAGTGGGGGGACAGGACCTTATTTATCTGGAAACACCATATATTTT. Residues: CASSGGTGPYLSGNTIYF.

V and J are TRBV30 and TRBJ1-5, with a possible D match to TRBD1 (6 bases). The CDR3 consists of 14 residues. In germline, CDR1 is GTSNPN, CDR2 SVGIG (reference sequence). Trimming cost V 4 bases and J 3 bases, with 13 bases left between them. This CDR3 reads CAWTTDRFNQPQHF. For the CDR3, the DNA is TGTGCCTGGACTACCGACAGGTTCAATCAGCCCCAGCATTTT.

The V call is TRBV5-6, the J call TRBJ2-7, with a tentative D call TRBD2 (5 bases). This CDR3 is built from 16 residues. Per germline, CDR1 SGHDT and CDR2 YYEEEE. V dropped 1 base and J dropped 0 bases, with 14 bases sitting between them. CDR3 DNA: TGTGCCAGCAGCTTGACGGGGAGAACGAACTCCTACGAGCAGTACTTC. Its protein is CASSLTGRTNSYEQYF.

CDR3 protein: CASSFREGPTYEQYF. The CDR3 DNA reads TGTGCCAGCAGTTTCCGGGAAGGACCGACTTACGAGCAGTACTTC. This rearrangement joins TRBV6-6 to TRBJ2-7, with D possibly being TRBD2 (5 bases). The V end was cut by 4 bases, the J end by 4 bases, with 17 bases between. The CDR3 consists of 15 residues. Per germline, CDR1 MNHNY and CDR2 SVGAGI (reference sequence).

J is TRBJ1-6 and V is TRBV6-5, with D uncertain. Germline lookup yields CDR1 MNHEY and CDR2 SVGAGI. The CDR3 runs 14 residues. The V and J ends lost 2 bases and 7 bases respectively, with 9 bases between them. The DNA for the CDR3 is TGTGCCAGCAGTTACCGAGGAGGGAATTCACCCCTCCACTTT. Protein: CASSYRGGNSPLHF.

CDR3 in DNA: TGTGCCAGCAGCCTTGGGGACTTTAACACCGGGGAGCTGTTTTTT. Translated: CASSLGDFNTGELFF. The V and J genes are TRBV5-5 and TRBJ2-2; D is possibly TRBD2 (6 bases). The CDR3 runs 15 residues. V was cut by 4 bases and J by 2 bases, with 12 bases left in between. Germline V gives CDR1 SGHKS, CDR2 YYEKEE (reference sequence).

The chain recombines TRBV19 with TRBJ1-1; TRBD1 aligns across 7 bases. The trim removed 5 bases at V and 4 bases at J, leaving 7 bases unmatched. Germline V lookup: CDR1 LNHDA, CDR2 SQIVND (reference sequence). This CDR3 is built from 14 residues. CDR3 loop: CASSSGTAGTEAFF. For the CDR3, the DNA is TGTGCCAGTAGTTCCGGGACAGCCGGCACTGAAGCTTTCTTT.

The gene calls are TRBV9 and TRBJ1-2, with D possibly being TRBD1 (5 bases). V was pared by 3 bases and J by 7 bases, with 16 bases between. This CDR3 has 14 residues. CDR1 is SGDLS, CDR2 YYNGEE, per germline. The CDR3, as DNA: TGTGCCAGCAGCGATCGGGGTTTGGGGGGTGGCTACACCTTC. Protein product: CASSDRGLGGGYTF.

J is TRBJ2-3 and V is TRBV30; 10 positions match TRBD2. In germline, CDR1 is GTSNPN, CDR2 SVGIG (reference sequence). The length of the CDR3 is 14 residues. V was clipped by 2 bases and J by 3 bases; unmatched bases: 2. CDR3 nucleotides: TGTGCCTGGAGTAGCGGGGGGGCAACAGATACGCAGTATTTT. Translated: CAWSSGGATDTQYF.

V and J are TRBV6-1 and TRBJ2-5, with 10 bases identical to TRBD2. The CDR3 loop spans 16 amino acids. With 0 bases clipped from V and 5 bases from J, the junction kept 6 bases outside the gene matches. Germline V CDR1 and CDR2: MNHNS, SASEGT. The CDR3 sequence: CASSEAAGGPWETQYF. DNA for the CDR3: TGTGCCAGCAGTGAAGCAGCGGGGGGGCCTTGGGAGACCCAGTACTTC.

V is TRBV5-1 and J is TRBJ2-7, with a tentative D call TRBD2 (6 bases). Germline values: CDR1 SGHRS, CDR2 YFSETQ. Trimming removed 0 bases from V and 2 bases from J, with 6 bases in between. The CDR3 has 13 residues. The CDR3 loop reads CASSLGTTYEQYF. CDR3 sequence (DNA): TGCGCCAGCAGCTTGGGGACTACCTACGAGCAGTACTTC. Full variable domain (outside the CDR3, taken from reference TRBV5-1 and TRBJ2-7): KAGVTQTPRYLIKTRGQQVTLSCSPISGHRSVSWYQQTPGQGLQFLFEYFSETQRNKGNFPGRFSGRQFSNSRSEMNVSTLELGDSALYLCASSLGTTYEQYFGPGTRLTVT.

The chain uses TRBV7-9 and TRBJ2-2, with D unclear. The CDR3 runs 16 residues. The V gene's germline CDR1 is SEHNR and CDR2 FQNEAQ (reference sequence). The ends were cut back, 5 bases at V and 0 bases at J, with 13 bases in the middle. The CDR3 DNA follows: TGTGCCAGCAGCCCAACGTTGGCCGCGAACACCGGGGAGCTGTTTTTT. It codes for CASSPTLAANTGELFF.

The J gene is TRBJ2-5, the V gene TRBV7-9, with TRBD1 as a possible D gene (6 bases). The CDR3 loop spans 14 amino acids. V was trimmed by 3 bases and J by 1 base, leaving 9 bases between them. Per the germline V gene, CDR1 is SEHNR and CDR2 is FQNEAQ (reference sequence). The CDR3 reads CASSFRGSQETQYF. Written as DNA, the CDR3 is TGTGCCAGCAGCTTCAGGGGCAGCCAAGAGACCCAGTACTTC.